These 11 T cell receptor beta chains were sequenced from one sample in a study of beta chain features in type 1 diabetes. The isolated RNA, all of it, was reverse transcribed, so expressed TCRB transcripts were what got sequenced. Some clones are missing from TCRdb's copy, which holds only in-frame ones; the method was immunoSEQ multiplex PCR. Here the sample spans about 710,000 clones, roughly 13% being singletons. Study-wide points: All four CD4+ subsets from Type 1 diabetes patients carried moderately but significantly shorter TCRB CDR3s.

Their target antigens are unknown. The source material was naive CD4+ T cells from blood. The receptor source for this set is a man aged 18-30 years with type 1 diabetes.

The rearrangement joins TRBV4-1 to TRBJ2-3; D is unresolved. The CDR3 is 16 amino acids. Per germline, CDR1 MGHRA and CDR2 YSYEKL. V was shortened by 0 bases and J by 0 bases, with 10 bases between the two germline ends. CDR3 amino acids: CASSQEGPDSTDTQYF. DNA for the CDR3: TGCGCCAGCAGCCAAGAAGGTCCGGACAGCACAGATACGCAGTATTTT.

The sample holds a few counts of this clone. The chain couples TRBV29-1 to TRBJ2-5; no definite D call. Trimming took 3 bases from V and 5 from J, leaving 13 bases between them. From germline, CDR1 is SQVTM and CDR2 ANQGSEA. The CDR3 consists of 13 residues. DNA of the CDR3: TGCAGCGTTGAGGCAGTCGCAGGCGAGACCCAGTACTTC. As protein: CSVEAVAGETQYF.

The chain recombines TRBV14 with TRBJ2-3; D is perhaps TRBD2 (5 bases). There are 12 residues in the CDR3. Between the trimmed V and J ends, which lost 4 bases and 8 bases, there was a span of 10 bases. CDR1 and CDR2 (germline): SGHDN, FVKESK. DNA for the CDR3: TGTGCCAGCAGCCCGGGCCGGGGTACGCAGTATTTT. This gives the protein CASSPGRGTQYF.

The chain combines TRBV10-2 with TRBJ2-7; D is possibly TRBD2 (5 bases). This CDR3 has 13 amino acids. Germline assignment: CDR1 WSHSY and CDR2 SAAADI. Trimming stripped 6 bases from V and 8 bases from J, with 17 bases between. This chain's CDR3 is CASSPEVNAQQYF. The CDR3 DNA reads as TGCGCCAGCAGCCCGGAGGTAAACGCACAGCAGTACTTC.

This clone was seen a handful of times. V and J are TRBV7-2 and TRBJ2-7; D tentatively reads TRBD1 or TRBD2 (6 bases each). Between the trimmed V and J ends, which lost 6 bases and 2 bases, there was a span of 17 bases. Germline V gene data show CDR1 as SGHTA and CDR2 as FQGNSA. The CDR3 loop spans 15 amino acids. CDR3 in amino acids: CASRGGRGKAYEQYF. CDR3 DNA: TGTGCCAGCAGGGGGGGCCGGGGTAAGGCCTACGAGCAGTACTTC.

The rearrangement uses TRBV7-3 and TRBJ1-2; 8 positions match TRBD1. The CDR3 totals 13 residues. V dropped 2 bases and J dropped 8; count of bases not matched to a gene: 4. The germline gives CDR1 SGHTA, CDR2 FQGTGA. CDR3 loop: CASSLGQGGGYTF. The CDR3 DNA reads TGTGCCAGCAGCTTAGGACAGGGCGGAGGCTACACCTTC.

This clone occurred a few times. This rearrangement joins TRBV2 to TRBJ2-7; possibly TRBD1 or TRBD2 for D (5 bases each). The V gene's germline CDR1 is SNHLY and CDR2 FYNNEI. Trimming removed 2 bases from V and 2 bases from J, with 10 bases in between. The CDR3 length is 14 residues. The CDR3: CASSEQGRTYEQYF. CDR3 in DNA: TGTGCCAGCAGTGAACAGGGACGGACCTACGAGCAGTACTTC.

The chain's CDR3 is CASSRAGAEYEQYF. The CDR3 DNA reads as TGCGCCAGCAGCCGAGCGGGGGCCGAATACGAGCAGTACTTC. The V call is TRBV5-1, the J call TRBJ2-7, with TRBD2 identical over 8 bases. Germline values: CDR1 SGHRS, CDR2 YFSETQ. CDR3 size: 14 residues. After removal of 4 bases from V and 4 bases from J, the junction contained 7 bases not matched to a gene. Drawing the rest from reference TRBV5-1 and TRBJ2-7, the complete variable domain is KAGVTQTPRYLIKTRGQQVTLSCSPISGHRSVSWYQQTPGQGLQFLFEYFSETQRNKGNFPGRFSGRQFSNSRSEMNVSTLELGDSALYLCASSRAGAEYEQYFGPGTRLTVT.

The chain employs TRBV6-5 and TRBJ2-7; perhaps TRBD1 as D (5 bases). Trimming stripped 0 bases from V and 3 bases from J, with 9 bases between. Germline V CDR1 and CDR2: MNHEY, SVGAGI. This CDR3 contains 14 residues. The CDR3 protein is CASSYSIQGYEQYF. CDR3 coding DNA: TGTGCCAGCAGTTACTCGATCCAGGGCTACGAGCAGTACTTC.

V and J are TRBV21-1 and TRBJ2-1; the D call in the table, TRBD1, was not verified against the DNA. TRBV21-1 is designated a pseudogene. The length of the CDR3 is 16 residues. The CDR3 region is CASSVTTGNQLNEQFF. CDR3 DNA: TGTGCCAGCAGCGTAACGACAGGGAATCAGTTGAATGAGCAGTTCTTC.

This rearrangement joins TRBV6-6 to TRBJ2-7, with TRBD2 as a possible D gene (6 bases). Germline V gives CDR1 MNHNY, CDR2 SVGAGI (reference sequence). The CDR3 spans 12 residues. Between the trimmed V and J ends, which lost 9 bases and 3 bases, there was a span of 12 bases. CDR3: CASRTGDYEQYF. CDR3 in DNA: TGTGCCAGTCGGACGGGAGACTACGAGCAGTACTTC.